The 23 T cell receptor beta chains reported below all come from one sample, sequenced in a study of blood T cell repertoires in COVID-19. Generated by immunoSEQ multiplex PCR, the TCRdb table keeps only in-frame clones and is missing some. The profile covers around 260,000 clones, with about 93% appearing a single time and around 1.1% taken by the ten largest. The sequenced material came from PBMCs or T cells enriched from blood (not recorded which). These receptors were taken from a woman in her twenties or thirties who had recovered from COVID-19.

The rearrangement uses TRBV4-1 and TRBJ1-2, with D possibly matching TRBD1 (6 bases). Germline loops: CDR1 MGHRA, CDR2 YSYEKL. This CDR3 has 17 residues. Trimming left V 3 bases short and J 1 base short, with 18 bases between. The CDR3 DNA reads TGCGCCAGCAGCCACCCAGCGACCGGGACACTTAACTATGGCTACACCTTC. Protein: CASSHPATGTLNYGYTF.

The V and J genes are TRBV18 and TRBJ2-1, with 7 bases matching TRBD2. This CDR3 has 15 residues. The V segment lost 2 bases and the J segment 6 bases; nucleotides outside the gene matches: 7. Germline values: CDR1 KGHSH, CDR2 LQKENI. CDR3 protein: CASSPAGEIFNEQFF. CDR3 in DNA: TGTGCCAGCTCACCAGCGGGAGAAATTTTCAATGAGCAGTTCTTC.

The J gene is TRBJ2-3, the V gene TRBV29-1; 9 bases are a match to TRBD1. The CDR3 totals 15 residues. Trimming took 4 bases from V and 1 from J; bases not matched to a gene: 6. The germline V gene encodes CDR1 SQVTM and CDR2 ANQGSEA. The DNA of the CDR3 is TGCAGCGTTGGAAGGGGGGACAGGGGCACAGATACGCAGTATTTT. Its protein is CSVGRGDRGTDTQYF.

The chain couples TRBV7-2 to TRBJ1-4; D gene ambiguous. The CDR3 length is 14 residues. The germline V and J ends were trimmed by 1 base and 10 bases, with 13 bases remaining between them. Germline V gene sequence: CDR1 SGHTA, CDR2 FQGNSA. In nucleotides, the CDR3 is TGTGCCAGCAGCTTAGAATCCGGGTTGGGAAAACTGTTTTTT. Its protein product is CASSLESGLGKLFF.

V and J are TRBV1 and TRBJ2-2; the DNA was not compared with TRBD2, the D call given in the table. TRBV1 is listed as a pseudogene. This CDR3 has 17 amino acids. The CDR3 is CTSTNMTSTRWTGELFF. In DNA form, the CDR3 reads TGCACCAGCACCAACATGACTAGCACGCGGTGGACCGGGGAGCTGTTTTTT.

A note on this clone: The same CDR3 can be traced to other DNA sequences in this sample. This sequence joins TRBV7-2 and TRBJ1-5; 7 bases are a match to TRBD1. The CDR3 has 15 residues. Germline CDR1 reads SGHTA; CDR2 reads FQGNSA. After removal of 2 bases from V and 0 bases from J, the junction contained 1 base not matched to a gene. This CDR3 is CASSLRQGSNQPQHF. Here the CDR3 DNA reads TGTGCCAGCAGCTTAAGACAGGGTAGCAATCAGCCCCAGCATTTT.

The V gene is TRBV4-3, the J gene TRBJ1-4; 8 bases fit TRBD1. CDR3 length: 16 amino acids. Trimming cost V 1 base and J 5 bases; bases outside gene matches: 6. CDR1 LGHNA and CDR2 YSLEER come from the germline V gene. CDR3 nucleotide sequence: TGCGCCAGCAGCCAAGCCACCGGGACAGGAAATGAAAAACTGTTTTTT. It translates to CASSQATGTGNEKLFF.

This chain links TRBV5-1 with TRBJ2-3, with TRBD2 identical over 9 bases. CDR1 is SGHRS, CDR2 YFSETQ, per germline. V was clipped by 0 bases and J by 0 bases; unmatched bases: 2. CDR3 length: 16 residues. CDR3 nucleotides: TGCGCCAGCAGCTTGGTAACTAGCGGGAGCACAGATACGCAGTATTTT. Its protein product is CASSLVTSGSTDTQYF.

The chain recombines TRBV4-2 with TRBJ2-7; no firm D call. There are 15 residues in the CDR3. Per the germline V gene, CDR1 is LGHNA and CDR2 is YNFKEQ. V was pared by 0 bases and J by 0 bases, with 9 bases between. The CDR3 nucleotides are TGTGCCAGCAGCCAAGATCATGAGGTCTCCTACGAGCAGTACTTC. Translated, it gives CASSQDHEVSYEQYF.

The chain joins TRBV18 to TRBJ2-4; D perhaps matches TRBD2 (5 bases). V was clipped by 6 bases and J by 0 bases, with 12 bases between them. Looked up from germline, CDR1 is KGHSH and CDR2 is LQKENI. This CDR3 spans 15 amino acids. In DNA, the CDR3 is TGTGCCAGCTCGCAGGAAGGACTAGCCAAAAACATTCAGTACTTC. Its translation is CASSQEGLAKNIQYF. Looking up the rest from reference TRBV18 and TRBJ2-4 gives the full variable domain: NAGVMQNPRHLVRRRGQEARLRCSPMKGHSHVYWYRQLPEEGLKFMVYLQKENIIDESGMPKERFSAEFPKEGPSILRIQQVVRGDSAAYFCASSQEGLAKNIQYFGAGTRLSVL.

The chain carries TRBV5-4 and TRBJ2-5; 7 bases are a match to TRBD2. V was pared by 1 base and J by 1 base, with 4 bases of the junction left unmatched. Germline CDR1 is SGHNT and CDR2 is YYREEE (reference sequence). The length of the CDR3 is 15 residues. Here the CDR3 reads CASSLSGRPQETQYF. The DNA for the CDR3 is TGTGCCAGCAGCTTGTCCGGGAGGCCCCAAGAGACCCAGTACTTC.

Worth noting for this clone: Other DNA sequences in the same sample also yield this CDR3. This chain uses TRBV11-2 with TRBJ2-1, with TRBD2 as a possible D gene (6 bases). This CDR3 has 14 residues. The V gene lost 1 base and the J gene lost 3 bases, with 7 bases spanning the gap. Germline-derived CDR1 and CDR2 are SGHAT and FQNNGV. The CDR3 nucleotides are TGTGCCAGCAGCTTAGCCGGGGGCTACAATGAGCAGTTCTTC. Translated: CASSLAGGYNEQFF. The full variable domain, rest sourced from reference TRBV11-2 and TRBJ2-1, is EAGVAQSPRYKIIEKRQSVAFWCNPISGHATLYWYQQILGQGPKLLIQFQNNGVVDDSQLPKDRFSAERLKGVDSTLKIQPAKLEDSAVYLCASSLAGGYNEQFFGPGTRLTVL.

This clone was seen only once. The chain links TRBV30 to TRBJ2-1; 11 bases fit TRBD2. With 2 bases clipped from V and 6 bases from J, the junction kept 6 bases outside the gene matches. The CDR3 loop spans 15 amino acids. CDR1 GTSNPN and CDR2 SVGIG come from the germline V gene (reference sequence). For the CDR3, the DNA is TGTGCCTGGAGTCCGGGACTAGCGGTCGGCAATGAGCAGTTCTTC. This sequence encodes CAWSPGLAVGNEQFF.

For this clone: The same CDR3 is also encoded by other DNA sequences in this sample. The V gene is TRBV28, the J gene TRBJ1-2; 8 positions match TRBD1. The V segment lost 4 bases and the J segment 3 bases; nucleotides outside the gene matches: 1. This CDR3 contains 13 residues. CDR1 MDHEN and CDR2 SYDVKM come from the germline V gene. The CDR3 spells CASSSGGYYGYTF. As DNA, the CDR3 is TGTGCCAGCAGTTCAGGGGGCTACTATGGCTACACCTTC.

The chain couples TRBV7-2 to TRBJ1-2; possibly TRBD1 for D (6 bases). The germline gives CDR1 SGHTA, CDR2 FQGNSA. The CDR3 is 16 residues long. The ends were cut back, 1 base at V and 2 bases at J, with 14 bases in the middle. The CDR3 here is CASSLGTGLANYGYTF. The CDR3 coding sequence is TGTGCCAGCAGCTTAGGCACAGGGTTGGCCAACTATGGCTACACCTTC.

This rearrangement joins TRBV9 to TRBJ2-7, with 7 bases identical to TRBD2. In germline, CDR1 is SGDLS, CDR2 YYNGEE. J gave up 0 bases and V 4 bases, and 1 base lay outside the gene matches. The CDR3 runs to 13 residues. CDR3 sequence (DNA): TGTGCCAGCAGCAGCGGGGCCTCCTACGAGCAGTACTTC. Protein: CASSSGASYEQYF.

The chain combines TRBV28 with TRBJ1-4; D might be TRBD1 (5 bases). The CDR3 extends over 14 amino acids. V gave up 1 base and J gave up 8 bases, with 11 bases separating them. CDR1 is MDHEN and CDR2 is SYDVKM in the germline V gene. CDR3 amino acids: CASSLSGGEEKLFF. Written as DNA, the CDR3 is TGTGCCAGCAGTTTATCCGGGGGGGAGGAAAAACTGTTTTTT. Using reference TRBV28 and TRBJ1-4 for the parts outside the CDR3, the full variable domain is DVKVTQSSRYLVKRTGEKVFLECVQDMDHENMFWYRQDPGLGLRLIYFSYDVKMKEKGDIPEGYSVSREKKERFSLILESASTNQTSMYLCASSLSGGEEKLFFGSGTQLSVL.

The rearrangement joins TRBV15 to TRBJ2-7; D is undetermined. The length of the CDR3 is 15 residues. Germline V CDR1 and CDR2: LNHNV, YYDKDF (reference sequence). V lost 0 bases, J lost 2 bases, and 11 bases lay in between. CDR3 region: CATSRDITEPYEQYF. The CDR3 nucleotides are TGTGCCACCAGCAGAGATATTACAGAACCCTACGAGCAGTACTTC.

The V and J genes are TRBV4-1 and TRBJ1-2, with TRBD1 matching over 12 bases. This CDR3 region has 17 residues. Germline V gives CDR1 MGHRA, CDR2 YSYEKL. The V and J ends lost 1 base and 7 bases, in that order; junction bases with no gene match: 10. In nucleotides, the CDR3 is TGCGCCAGCAGCCAAGCCGGGACAGGGGGCCTTTCTGGTGGCTACACCTTC. It yields the protein CASSQAGTGGLSGGYTF.

The rearrangement joins TRBV19 to TRBJ2-1; TRBD2 is a possible D gene (5 bases). Germline CDR1 is LNHDA and CDR2 is SQIVND (reference sequence). The CDR3 contains 13 residues. Trimming took 6 bases from V and 3 from J, leaving 9 bases between them. The CDR3 sequence: CASRGEFYNEQFF. As DNA, the CDR3 is TGTGCCAGTAGGGGAGAGTTCTACAATGAGCAGTTCTTC.

J is TRBJ2-7 and V is TRBV29-1; TRBD1 might be the D (6 bases). V shed 8 bases and J shed 0 bases, with 17 bases lying between them. Germline lookup yields CDR1 SQVTM and CDR2 ANQGSEA. The length of the CDR3 is 14 residues. In DNA, the CDR3 is TGCAGCCAGGCCCGACAGGCCAACTCCTACGAGCAGTACTTC. This translates into CSQARQANSYEQYF.

The gene calls are TRBV7-8 and TRBJ2-1; 8 bases map to TRBD2. Looked up from germline, CDR1 is SGHVS and CDR2 is FQNEAQ. V shed 0 bases and J 5 bases; nucleotides not matched to a gene: 21. This CDR3 contains 21 residues. This CDR3 reads CASSLASPLRSGRESNNEQFF. The CDR3 bases are TGTGCCAGCAGCTTAGCGTCACCTCTAAGGAGCGGGAGAGAGTCGAACAATGAGCAGTTCTTC.

This rearrangement joins TRBV5-1 to TRBJ2-3; TRBD1 might be the D (6 bases). Germline values: CDR1 SGHRS, CDR2 YFSETQ. V lost 0 bases, J lost 0 bases, and 17 bases lay in between. The CDR3 is made up of 18 amino acids. CDR3 DNA sequence: TGCGCCAGCAGCTTGGATATAGGTCGACAGGCTAGCACAGATACGCAGTATTTT. Its protein product is CASSLDIGRQASTDTQYF.